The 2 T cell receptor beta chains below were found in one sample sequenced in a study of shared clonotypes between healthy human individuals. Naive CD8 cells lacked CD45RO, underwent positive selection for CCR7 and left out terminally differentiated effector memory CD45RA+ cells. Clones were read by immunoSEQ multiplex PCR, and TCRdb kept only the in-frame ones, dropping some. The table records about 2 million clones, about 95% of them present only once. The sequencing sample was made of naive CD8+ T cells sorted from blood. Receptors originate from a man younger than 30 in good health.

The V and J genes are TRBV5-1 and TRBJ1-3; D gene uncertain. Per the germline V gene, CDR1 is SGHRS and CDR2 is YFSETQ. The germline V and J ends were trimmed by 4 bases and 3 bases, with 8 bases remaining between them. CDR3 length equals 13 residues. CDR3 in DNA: TGCGCCAGCAGCATAGACGGTGGAAACACCATATATTTT. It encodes CASSIDGGNTIYF.

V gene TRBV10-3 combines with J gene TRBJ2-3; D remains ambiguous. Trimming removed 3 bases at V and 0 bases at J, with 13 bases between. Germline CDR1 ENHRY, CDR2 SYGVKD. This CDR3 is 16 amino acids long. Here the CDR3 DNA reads TGTGCCATCAGTGATGTACGGGTTTCTAGCACAGATACGCAGTATTTT. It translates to CAISDVRVSSTDTQYF.